This T cell receptor beta chain was documented in a study of cytomegalovirus exposure and HLA in healthy donors. The PCR was carried out with 60 Vbeta primers and 13 Jbeta primers. Sequencing was performed with immunoSEQ multiplex PCR; in TCRdb, only in-frame clones are kept and a portion is missing. The table records 85,000 to 110,000 clones, under 85% of them present only once. This clone was counted a single time. Its specificity is not known. Study-level points and caveats: Data from an earlier analysis indicated that most TCR beta V segments were productive either about 87% or about 30% of the time. The authors later linked a missense DCLRE1C variant to TCR beta V- and J-gene trimming.

The germline V gene encodes CDR1 SGHTA and CDR2 FQGNSA. CDR3 length: 14 amino acids. V lost 1 base, J lost 5 bases, and 10 bases lay in between. This chain links TRBV7-2 with TRBJ2-3, with a weak D call TRBD1 (6 bases). The clonotype comes from a man aged 45 to 65 in good health and CMV-seropositive. Sequencing used PBMCs. In DNA, the CDR3 is TGTGCCAGCAGCTTAGTCGTCAGGGGAGATACGCAGTATTTT. This sequence encodes CASSLVVRGDTQYF. The full variable domain, in which reference TRBV7-2 and TRBJ2-3 provide the parts outside the CDR3, is GAGVSQSPSNKVTEKGKDVELRCDPISGHTALYWYRQSLGQGLEFLIYFQGNSAPDKSGLPSDRFSAERTGGSVSTLTIQRTQQEDSAVYLCASSLVVRGDTQYFGPGTRLTVL.